This TCR beta chain came from a study of blood T cell repertoires in COVID-19. At the level of the study: Acute and convalescent COVID-19 specimens originated in the United States, Italy and Spain. T cells, B-cell-depleted T cells, or PBMCs supplied cDNA or gDNA.

The CDR3 covers 15 residues. Germline assignment: CDR1 SGHNT and CDR2 YENEEA. The ends were cut back, 3 bases at V and 4 bases at J, with 16 bases in the middle. Original processing notes: Cell counts per sample came from amplifying reference gene primers. Generated by immunoSEQ multiplex PCR, the TCRdb table keeps only in-frame clones and is missing some. The DNA was the basis for D and trimming; V, J and clone size are from that table. This table holds hundreds of thousands of clones, about 80% found once. This chain joins TRBV11-3 and TRBJ2-7; weak D call: TRBD2 (6 bases). The sequenced sample consisted of peripheral blood. The receptor was derived from a woman of 80 years or more with acute or convalescent COVID-19. CDR3: CASSLGRDSSYEQYF. The CDR3 DNA is TGTGCCAGCAGCTTGGGAAGGGACTCCTCGTACGAGCAGTACTTC.